One sample yielded the 18 T cell receptor beta chains listed below, sequenced in a study of Graves' ophthalmopathy and Graves' hyperthyroidism. Investigators amplified TCR beta CDR3 regions from RNA transcripts. The workflow started with a first-round RT-PCR run with HTBI primers and then moved on to a second-round multiplex PCR. TCRdb processed the multiplex PCR reads anew with MiXCR; each CDR3 protein has one entry. Found here are around 1,200,000 distinct CDR3 sequences, about 40% of them singletons; the top ten hold 8.5% to 14%. The sequencing input was peripheral blood or thyroid tissue (not recorded which). The source of these receptors is an adult man with Graves' hyperthyroidism.

This clonotype was detected ten times or more. The chain employs TRBV6-5 and TRBJ1-1; D may be TRBD1 (6 bases). Trimming shortened V by 5 bases and J by 3 bases, and 16 bases separated the two germline ends. The CDR3 is made up of 15 amino acids. CDR1 and CDR2 from the germline V gene are MNHEY and SVGAGI. The CDR3 here is CASSPGGGSDTEAFF. CDR3 nucleotides: TGTGCCAGCAGTCCGGGAGGGGGGAGCGACACTGAAGCTTTCTTT.

This clonotype was seen repeatedly, ten times or more. V and J are TRBV15 and TRBJ1-5, with a possible D match to TRBD1 (5 bases). Trimming took 2 bases from V and 6 from J, leaving 14 bases between them. CDR3 size: 15 residues. Germline V CDR1 and CDR2: LNHNV, YYDKDF (reference sequence). CDR3 amino acids: CATSRHQGGSQPQHF. DNA of the CDR3: TGTGCCACCAGCAGACACCAGGGTGGTAGTCAGCCCCAGCATTTT. The full variable domain, in which reference TRBV15 and TRBJ1-5 provide the parts outside the CDR3, is DAMVIQNPRYQVTQFGKPVTLSCSQTLNHNVMYWYQQKSSQAPKLLFHYYDKDFNNEADTPDNFQSRRPNTSFCFLDIRSPGLGDTAMYLCATSRHQGGSQPQHFGDGTRLSIL.

This clonotype has a count of ten or more. This CDR3 is CASSVGLEQYF. CDR3 sequence (DNA): TGTGCCAGCAGTGTTGGACTCGAGCAGTACTTC. The V and J genes are TRBV2 and TRBJ2-7, with D possibly being TRBD2 (5 bases). CDR3 length: 11 amino acids. CDR1 and CDR2 (germline): SNHLY, FYNNEI. The V end was cut by 4 bases, the J end by 6 bases, with 7 bases between.

Ten or more counts support this clonotype. The chain is built from TRBV10-3 and TRBJ2-5, with 8 bases aligning to TRBD1. The CDR3 spans 14 residues. Germline CDR1 reads ENHRY; CDR2 reads SYGVKD. With 6 bases clipped from V and 1 base from J, the junction kept 4 bases outside the gene matches. The CDR3 region is CAISLGTGQETQYF. In nucleotides, the CDR3 is TGTGCCATCAGCCTAGGGACAGGCCAAGAGACCCAGTACTTC.

The genes are TRBV18 and TRBJ2-7; weak D call: TRBD1 (7 bases). Germline values: CDR1 KGHSH, CDR2 LQKENI. The CDR3 runs 16 residues. With 2 bases removed from V and 4 bases from J, the gap between germline ends came to 18 bases. The chain's CDR3 is CASSPEGAGGQYEQYF. The DNA of the CDR3 is TGTGCCAGCTCACCAGAGGGGGCAGGGGGGCAGTACGAGCAGTACTTC. Filled out from reference TRBV18 and TRBJ2-7, the complete variable domain reads NAGVMQNPRHLVRRRGQEARLRCSPMKGHSHVYWYRQLPEEGLKFMVYLQKENIIDESGMPKERFSAEFPKEGPSILRIQQVVRGDSAAYFCASSPEGAGGQYEQYFGPGTRLTVT.

This clonotype has more than one count but fewer than ten. The rearrangement uses TRBV3-1 and TRBJ1-6; D is possibly TRBD1 (5 bases). The CDR3 runs to 15 residues. Trimming took 1 base from V and 8 from J, leaving 12 bases between them. Germline CDR1 and CDR2: LGHDT and YNNKEL (reference sequence). CDR3 region: CASSQVVRVDSPLHF. CDR3 bases: TGTGCCAGCAGCCAAGTCGTCAGGGTGGATTCACCCCTCCACTTT.

This chain joins TRBV14 and TRBJ2-5; 8 bases fit TRBD2. Germline values: CDR1 SGHDN, CDR2 FVKESK. V shed 4 bases and J 5 bases; nucleotides not matched to a gene: 6. This CDR3 has 14 residues. CDR3 bases: TGTGCCAGCAGCCTCCAGCGGGAGTCGGAGACCCAGTACTTC. It encodes CASSLQRESETQYF.

This clonotype was counted ten times or more. The V gene is TRBV11-3, the J gene TRBJ1-6, with D uncertain. Germline CDR1 SGHNT, CDR2 YENEEA. The CDR3 is 13 amino acids. The V end was cut by 0 bases, the J end by 9 bases, with 6 bases between. The CDR3 DNA reads TGTGCCAGCAGCTTAGATTGGAGTTCACCCCTCCACTTT. Amino acids: CASSLDWSSPLHF.

The rearrangement joins TRBV20-1 to TRBJ1-6; D uncertain. The V gene's germline CDR1 is DFQATT and CDR2 SNEGSKA (reference sequence). Trimming pared 0 bases from V and 10 bases from J, leaving 7 bases between. This CDR3 comprises 12 residues. CDR3 amino acids: CSAREVDSPLHF. For the CDR3, the DNA is TGCAGTGCTAGAGAGGTGGACTCACCCCTCCACTTT.

In its sample, this clonotype was seen many times. The V gene is TRBV15, the J gene TRBJ1-5; 7 positions agree with TRBD1. Losses at the gene ends were 5 bases for V and 4 bases for J; bases not matched to a gene: 17. The CDR3 length is 18 residues. CDR1 is LNHNV, CDR2 YYDKDF, per germline (reference sequence). The CDR3 DNA reads TGTGCCACCAGCCGCCGGACAGGACGGGGTGTGGGAAATCAGCCCCAGCATTTT. Translating gives CATSRRTGRGVGNQPQHF.

This clonotype was recorded at least ten times. V gene TRBV20-1 combines with J gene TRBJ1-2; TRBD1 matches 8 bases. CDR3 length equals 15 residues. Per germline, CDR1 DFQATT and CDR2 SNEGSKA (reference sequence). V was clipped by 1 base and J by 1 base; unmatched bases: 5. CDR3: CSARATGGYNYGYTF. CDR3 in DNA: TGCAGTGCTAGAGCTACAGGGGGTTATAACTATGGCTACACCTTC.

A remark on this clonotype: This may be a read error, as it is one base from a much larger clone. J is TRBJ2-7 and V is TRBV7-2, with D tentatively TRBD1 or TRBD2 (5 bases each). The CDR3 is 16 residues long. CDR1 SGHTA and CDR2 FQGNSA come from the germline V gene. The CDR3 region is CASILALGRDAYEQYF. The CDR3 DNA reads as TGTGCCAGCATCTTAGCTCTAGGCAGGGACGCCTACGAGCAGTACTTC.

In this sample, this clonotype turned up a few times. The gene calls are TRBV7-6 and TRBJ1-4, with 11 positions matching TRBD1. From germline, CDR1 is SGHVS and CDR2 FNYEAQ. The CDR3 covers 16 residues. V lost 4 bases, J lost 7 bases, and 8 bases stayed unmatched. The CDR3 coding sequence is TGTGCCAGCAGCTCCCAGAGGGGACAGGGGGGTGAAAAACTGTTTTTT. It encodes CASSSQRGQGGEKLFF.

This clonotype has a count of ten or more. CDR3 sequence reads: CASSESGSETQYF. As DNA, the CDR3 is TGTGCCAGCAGTGAATCAGGGTCAGAGACCCAGTACTTC. The chain carries TRBV25-1 and TRBJ2-5, with a tentative D call TRBD1 (5 bases). Germline values: CDR1 MGHDK, CDR2 SYGVNS. This CDR3 region has 13 residues. Trimming pared 1 base from V and 4 bases from J, leaving 7 bases between. The full variable domain, rest sourced from reference TRBV25-1 and TRBJ2-5, is EADIYQTPRYLVIGTGKKITLECSQTMGHDKMYWYQQDPGMELHLIHYSYGVNSTEKGDLSSESTVSRIRTEHFPLTLESARPSHTSQYLCASSESGSETQYFGPGTRLLVL.

CDR3 nucleotide sequence: TGTGCCTGGAAAGGGGGCGCGTCTGGCTACACCTTC. This gives the protein CAWKGGASGYTF. The chain employs TRBV30 and TRBJ1-2; 7 positions agree with TRBD1. The CDR3 spans 12 residues. Germline V gene sequence: CDR1 GTSNPN, CDR2 SVGIG (reference sequence). V shed 4 bases, J shed 7 bases, and the junction held 6 bases outside the gene matches.

This clonotype has just a few counts. The rearrangement links TRBV20-1 to TRBJ1-1; D is perhaps TRBD1 (5 bases). The CDR3 extends over 13 amino acids. Germline CDR1 DFQATT, CDR2 SNEGSKA (reference sequence). V was pared by 2 bases and J by 5 bases, with 12 bases between. CDR3 sequence (DNA): TGCAGTGCTAGACAGGGATCGACAACTGAAGCTTTCTTT. The encoded protein is CSARQGSTTEAFF.

This clonotype appeared a few times. V gene TRBV29-1 combines with J gene TRBJ2-2, with 10 positions matching TRBD1. This CDR3 has 16 residues. The V segment lost 4 bases and the J segment 3 bases; nucleotides outside the gene matches: 8. The germline V gene has CDR1 SQVTM and CDR2 ANQGSEA. Here the CDR3 reads CSVGGQGTGDTGELFF. The CDR3 bases are TGCAGCGTTGGGGGGCAGGGGACAGGGGACACCGGGGAGCTGTTTTTT.

The chain is built from TRBV29-1 and TRBJ2-5, with TRBD2 identical over 9 bases. Germline CDR1 is SQVTM and CDR2 is ANQGSEA. The J segment lost 0 bases and the V segment lost 0 bases, leaving 8 bases of the junction unmatched. CDR3 length: 17 residues. The CDR3 sequence: CSVEDLRRGGYQETQYF. The CDR3 DNA is TGCAGCGTTGAAGATCTTAGGCGGGGGGGGTACCAAGAGACCCAGTACTTC. Looking up the rest from reference TRBV29-1 and TRBJ2-5 gives the full variable domain: SAVISQKPSRDICQRGTSLTIQCQVDSQVTMMFWYRQQPGQSLTLIATANQGSEATYESGFVIDKFPISRPNLTFSTLTVSNMSPEDSSIYLCSVEDLRRGGYQETQYFGPGTRLLVL.